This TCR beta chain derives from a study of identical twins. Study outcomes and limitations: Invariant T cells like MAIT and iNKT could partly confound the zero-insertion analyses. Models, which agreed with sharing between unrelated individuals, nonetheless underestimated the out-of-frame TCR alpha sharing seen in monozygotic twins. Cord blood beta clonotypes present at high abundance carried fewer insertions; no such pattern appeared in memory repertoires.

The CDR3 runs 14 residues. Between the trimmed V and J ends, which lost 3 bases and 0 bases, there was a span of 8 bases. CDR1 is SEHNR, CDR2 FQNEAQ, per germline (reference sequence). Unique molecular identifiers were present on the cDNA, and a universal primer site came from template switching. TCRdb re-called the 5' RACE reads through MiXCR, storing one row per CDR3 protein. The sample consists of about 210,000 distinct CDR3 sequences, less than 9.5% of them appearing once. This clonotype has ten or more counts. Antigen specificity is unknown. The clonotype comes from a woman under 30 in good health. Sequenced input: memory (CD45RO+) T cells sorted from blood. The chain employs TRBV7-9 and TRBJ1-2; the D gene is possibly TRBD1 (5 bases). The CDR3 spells CASSLGQANYGYTF. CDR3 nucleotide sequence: TGTGCCAGCAGCTTGGGGCAGGCTAACTATGGCTACACCTTC. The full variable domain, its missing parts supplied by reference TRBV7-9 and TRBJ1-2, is DTGVSQNPRHKITKRGQNVTFRCDPISEHNRLYWYRQTLGQGPEFLTYFQNEAQLEKSRLLSDRFSAERPKGSFSTLEIQRTEQGDSAMYLCASSLGQANYGYTFGSGTRLTVV.